A selection of T cell receptor beta chains follows, all from one sample in a study of blood T cell repertoires in COVID-19. The table came from immunoSEQ multiplex PCR; TCRdb's copy has only in-frame clones and leaves some out. Of 150,000 to 200,000 clones in the sample, 70% to 90% were seen once. Sequencing was performed on peripheral blood. The receptors here all came from a woman aged 60 to 75 with COVID-19, enrolled during active disease. Both conserved end residues are part of each CDR3. D genes are given only for firm matches. Part of the rows lack a size; the others show once, few, many or a class for expanded clones.

D	size	V	J	CDR3	DNA
TRBD1	NA	TRBV5-1	TRBJ2-3	CATARDRARSTDTQYF	TGCGCCACCGCAAGGGACAGGGCGAGAAGCACAGATACGCAGTATTTT
TRBD1	NA	TRBV6-1	TRBJ1-5	CASSGLRTGANQPQHF	TGTGCCAGCAGTGGACTACGGACAGGTGCCAATCAGCCCCAGCATTTT
NA	few	TRBV4-2	TRBJ1-1	CASSQDAGAGGTEAFF	TGTGCCAGCAGCCAAGATGCGGGGGCCGGAGGGACTGAAGCTTTCTTT
TRBD1	NA	TRBV7-3	TRBJ1-2	CASSQEPARGVNGYTF	TGTGCCAGCAGCCAAGAGCCCGCCAGGGGGGTTAATGGCTACACCTTC
NA	NA	TRBV10-3	TRBJ1-3	CAISERESPGSGNTIYF	TGTGCCATCAGTGAGCGGGAGAGTCCGGGATCTGGAAACACCATATATTTT
NA	NA	TRBV11-2	TRBJ1-2	CASSLPGTPYGYTF	TGTGCCAGCAGCTTACCCGGGACACCCTATGGCTACACCTTC
NA	NA	TRBV12-5	TRBJ1-4	CASGPEGLTNEKLFF	TGTGCTAGTGGTCCCGAGGGTTTAACTAATGAAAAACTGTTTTTT
NA	NA	TRBV7-2	TRBJ2-7	CASSFQGTYEQYF	TGTGCCAGCAGCTTCCAGGGGACCTACGAGCAGTACTTC
TRBD2	NA	TRBV19	TRBJ2-1	CASSISRGLAGSNEQFF	TGTGCCAGTAGTATAAGCCGAGGACTAGCGGGAAGCAATGAGCAGTTCTTC
TRBD1	few	TRBV4-1	TRBJ1-1	CASSLDRGNTEAFF	TGCGCCAGCAGCCTCGACAGGGGGAACACTGAAGCTTTCTTT
TRBD2	NA	TRBV6-2/TRBV6-3	TRBJ2-1	CASSHTTGTRTNNEQFF	TGTGCCAGCAGTCATACGACCGGGACTAGGACCAACAATGAGCAGTTCTTC
NA	NA	TRBV5-1	TRBJ2-5	CASSIPGQRRVQETQYF	TGCGCCAGCAGCATCCCCGGACAACGCAGGGTTCAAGAGACCCAGTACTTC
TRBD2	NA	TRBV7-2	TRBJ2-1	CASSQPLAGVGHEQFF	TGTGCCAGCAGCCAACCACTAGCGGGAGTCGGCCATGAGCAGTTCTTC
NA	NA	TRBV3-1/TRBV3-2	TRBJ2-7	CASSQALVNYEQYF	TGTGCCAGCAGCCAGGCGCTAGTGAACTACGAGCAGTACTTC
TRBD1	NA	TRBV6-5	TRBJ2-7	CASNPQTGGLGEQYF	TGTGCCAGCAACCCACAGACAGGGGGCTTGGGCGAGCAGTACTTC
TRBD2	NA	TRBV5-1	TRBJ2-7	CASRHGTKGSGRNEQYF	TGCGCCAGCCGCCACGGGACAAAGGGTAGCGGGAGGAACGAGCAGTACTTC
NA	NA	TRBV2	TRBJ2-7	CASSEVAYSYEQYF	TGTGCCAGCAGTGAGGTGGCATACTCCTACGAGCAGTACTTC
NA	NA	TRBV3-1/TRBV3-2	TRBJ1-2	CASSPRGREGGYGYTF	TGTGCCAGCAGCCCCAGAGGGCGCGAAGGGGGCTATGGCTACACCTTC
TRBD1	once	TRBV30	TRBJ1-1	CAWSTGTGSPEAFF	TGTGCCTGGAGCACCGGGACAGGGTCCCCTGAAGCTTTCTTT
TRBD1	NA	TRBV6-2/TRBV6-3	TRBJ2-3	CASSYFDRGTDTQYF	TGTGCCAGCAGTTATTTCGACAGGGGCACAGATACGCAGTATTTT
NA	NA	TRBV9	TRBJ2-2	CASSVEGWAGELFF	TGTGCCAGCAGCGTAGAGGGGTGGGCCGGGGAGCTGTTTTTT
TRBD1	NA	TRBV19	TRBJ1-1	CARGQGGTEAFF	TGTGCCAGGGGACAGGGGGGCACTGAAGCTTTCTTT
NA	NA	TRBV6-6	TRBJ2-7	CASSLVRHEQYF	TGTGCCAGCAGTTTAGTTCGCCACGAGCAGTACTTC
TRBD2	once	TRBV4-2	TRBJ2-1	CASNQLGLAGINEQFF	TGTGCCAGCAACCAATTGGGACTAGCGGGGATTAATGAGCAGTTCTTC
TRBD2	NA	TRBV25-1	TRBJ2-1	CASSELAGLAGVGNEQFF	TGTGCCAGCAGTGAACTAGCGGGACTAGCGGGAGTCGGGAATGAGCAGTTCTTC
NA	few	TRBV14	TRBJ2-2	CASSQVRGNTGELFF	TGTGCCAGCAGCCAAGTGCGGGGGAACACCGGGGAGCTGTTTTTT
TRBD1	NA	TRBV11-2	TRBJ1-1	CASSDRDLGTEAFF	TGTGCCAGCAGCGACAGGGATCTTGGCACTGAAGCTTTCTTT
NA	once	TRBV14	TRBJ2-1	CASSFSHLQNNEQFF	TGTGCCAGCAGCTTTAGTCATCTGCAAAACAATGAGCAGTTCTTC
TRBD2	NA	TRBV18	TRBJ2-7	CASSPRTSGPYEQYF	TGTGCCAGCTCACCTCGGACTAGCGGTCCCTACGAGCAGTACTTC
NA	NA	TRBV9	TRBJ2-3	CASSPARGYF	TGTGCCAGCAGCCCAGCCCGCGGGTATTTT
NA	NA	TRBV24-1	TRBJ2-3	CATRLGDTQYF	TGTGCCACCCGACTGGGAGATACGCAGTATTTT
TRBD2	once	TRBV9	TRBJ2-7	CASSRGLARGYEQYF	TGTGCCAGCAGCCGGGGACTAGCGAGAGGCTACGAGCAGTACTTC
TRBD1	NA	TRBV20-1	TRBJ1-5	CSASVQGAWPQHF	TGCAGTGCTAGTGTGCAGGGGGCATGGCCCCAGCATTTT
TRBD2	once	TRBV4-2	TRBJ2-1	CASSPSGTSYNEQFF	TGTGCCAGCAGCCCCAGCGGGACCTCCTACAATGAGCAGTTCTTC
NA	NA	TRBV6-4	TRBJ1-2	CASSAGGGSYGYTF	TGTGCCAGCAGTGCCGGCGGCGGAAGCTATGGCTACACCTTC
NA	NA	TRBV6-4	TRBJ1-1	CASSDRDTDRVF	TGTGCCAGCAGTGACCGGGACACGGATAGGGTTTTT
TRBD1	NA	TRBV6-2/TRBV6-3	TRBJ1-5	CASSYWGQGLGQPQHF	TGTGCCAGCAGTTACTGGGGACAGGGTCTGGGACAGCCCCAGCATTTT
NA	NA	TRBV24-1	TRBJ1-4	CATSDSGQEKLFF	TGTGCCACCAGTGACTCCGGACAGGAAAAACTGTTTTTT
NA	NA	TRBV2	TRBJ1-3	CASRKDLGGIGAIYF	TGTGCCAGCAGGAAGGACTTAGGTGGTATTGGGGCCATATATTTT
NA	NA	TRBV3-1/TRBV3-2	TRBJ2-1	CASSLNPSGGDCSYNEQFF	TGTGCCAGCAGCCTCAACCCTTCCGGCGGGGACTGCTCCTACAATGAGCAGTTCTTC
NA	NA	TRBV2	TRBJ1-5	CASRIGSSANQPQHF	TGTGCCAGCAGGATAGGGAGCAGTGCTAATCAGCCCCAGCATTTT
NA	once	TRBV29-1	TRBJ1-1	CSVGENRITEAFF	TGCAGCGTTGGAGAGAACAGGATAACTGAAGCTTTCTTT
NA	NA	TRBV15	TRBJ2-7	CATSRVRQADYEQYF	TGTGCCACCAGCAGAGTGAGACAGGCCGACTACGAGCAGTACTTC
TRBD1	NA	TRBV15	TRBJ2-7	CATSRGQGTDEQYF	TGTGCCACCAGCAGAGGACAGGGGACGGACGAGCAGTACTTC
NA	NA	TRBV5-1	TRBJ2-5	CASSLYTEKETQYF	TGCGCCAGCAGCTTATATACAGAGAAAGAGACCCAGTACTTC
NA	NA	TRBV7-2	TRBJ2-7	CASRTTNVYEQYF	TGTGCCTCCCGGACTACCAACGTCTACGAGCAGTACTTC
NA	NA	TRBV3-1/TRBV3-2	TRBJ2-5	CASSQDPRFRTQYF	TGTGCCAGCAGCCAAGATCCTAGATTTAGGACCCAGTACTTC
NA	NA	TRBV9	TRBJ2-3	CASSVAGREYTDTQYF	TGTGCCAGCAGCGTAGCTGGGCGGGAATACACAGATACGCAGTATTTT
NA	NA	TRBV6-6	TRBJ1-2	CASSPRQGANYGYTF	TGTGCCAGCAGTCCCCGGCAGGGTGCTAACTATGGCTACACCTTC
TRBD2	NA	TRBV7-3	TRBJ2-1	CASSLAAGVYNEQFF	TGTGCCAGCAGCTTAGCAGCGGGGGTCTACAATGAGCAGTTCTTC
NA	NA	TRBV19	TRBJ2-5	CASSRYQETQYF	TGTGCCAGTAGCAGGTACCAAGAGACCCAGTACTTC
TRBD1	NA	TRBV27	TRBJ1-1	CASRQGRAEAFF	TGTGCCAGCCGACAGGGGAGGGCTGAAGCTTTCTTT
NA	NA	TRBV7-8	TRBJ1-2	CASSSDAGYGYTF	TGTGCCAGCTCTTCCGATGCGGGCTATGGCTACACCTTC
TRBD1	NA	TRBV4-1	TRBJ2-7	CASSQDYRGRSYEQYF	TGCGCCAGCAGCCAAGACTACAGGGGTCGCTCCTACGAGCAGTACTTC